The rows below give T cell receptor beta chains drawn from one sample of a study of blood T cell repertoires in COVID-19. Clones were read by immunoSEQ multiplex PCR, and TCRdb kept only the in-frame ones, dropping some. The table has about 220,000 clones, 80% to 85% seen once. The specimen sequenced was PBMCs or T cells enriched from blood (not recorded which). These receptors all come from a woman aged 40 to 50 who had recovered from COVID-19. Each CDR3 is given with its conserved first and last residue. A D gene is named only where the DNA matches it firmly. Rows may omit the clone size; those that give it use once, few, many or a size class.

size,V,J,D,DNA,CDR3
.,TRBV12-2,TRBJ2-1,.,TGTGCAAGTCGCTTAGGGGGACTAGCGGGAGGGCCAAGGCAGTTCTTC,CASRLGGLAGGPRQFF
once,TRBV19,TRBJ2-2,.,TGTGCCAGTAGTCTCCTCGAGGGTGCCGGGGAGCTGTTTTTT,CASSLLEGAGELFF
.,TRBV29-1,TRBJ1-3,.,TGCAGCGTAGCCCTTGCGGAGGCTGGAAACACCATATATTTT,CSVALAEAGNTIYF
.,TRBV19,TRBJ1-1,TRBD1,TGTGCCAGTAGTATTCGGAGGACAGGGCCTATGAACACTGAAGCTTTCTTT,CASSIRRTGPMNTEAFF
.,TRBV11-2,TRBJ2-6,.,TGTGCCAGCAGCCCCTTTTCTGGGGCCAACGTCCTGACTTTC,CASSPFSGANVLTF
.,TRBV27,TRBJ1-2,.,TGTGCCAGCAGTTTAAATCGCGGGAGCTATGGCTACACCTTC,CASSLNRGSYGYTF
.,TRBV28,TRBJ1-2,.,TGTGCCAGCAGTCCATTAGGGGCGGGAAGAGACTATGGCTACACCTTC,CASSPLGAGRDYGYTF
few,TRBV3-1/TRBV3-2,TRBJ2-2,.,TGTGCCAGCAGCCGCGACTACGCGAACACCGGGGAGCTGTTTTTT,CASSRDYANTGELFF
.,TRBV9,TRBJ1-1,.,TGTGCCAGCAGTGCCGAGGGAGGCTCTGCTTTCTTT,CASSAEGGSAFF
.,TRBV7-2,TRBJ2-3,TRBD2,TGTGCCAGCAGCTCCGGGACTAGCAGATATTACACAGATACGCAGTATTTT,CASSSGTSRYYTDTQYF
.,TRBV24-1,TRBJ1-5,.,TGTGCCACCAGTGACTCCGGGACAACTAATCAGCCCCAGCATTTT,CATSDSGTTNQPQHF